Reported below is one TCR beta chain. This clonotype came up many times. The antigen it recognizes is unknown. Within one base of it there is no much larger clone, and no base qualities were kept. Spanning cysteine to phenylalanine, the CDR3 consists of 14 amino acids. The read is trimmed to its CDR3 DNA, 42 bases read in frame from base 1. Relative to germline, V is 3 bases shorter and J is 8 bases shorter, with 16 bases between their ends. CDR1 SGHTA and CDR2 FQGNSA are derived from the germline V gene. For sequencing, an Illumina HiSeq 1500 was employed. TCRdb applied fastp at Q25 and MiXCR to the public reads, then kept only in-frame beta chains. Records with the same CDR3 protein are collapsed into one entry carrying the most frequent genes and DNA. The sample yields 170,000 or so distinct CDR3 sequences; approximately 15% were counted once. The ten most abundant clones make up more than 20% of the sample.

The sample originates from a study of T cell repertoires in cytomegalovirus infection (dated by TCRdb to between 2019 and 2020). Context from the whole study: Donor HLA type was relevant to the analysis, because carriage of CMV infection together with the matching HLA type was indicated by public TCR beta signatures. Study-wide conclusions, independent of this receptor: Carriers of CMV infection plus the relevant HLA type were discriminated by the cumulative frequency of public TCR beta family members in the study cohort and in an independent roughly 370-donor cohort. In the ex vivo response, HLA-C-restricted CMV-specific TCR beta clonotypes were dominant, and in two of eight donors the single most frequent clonotype came from this HLA-C-restricted group.

The chain links TRBV7-2 with TRBJ1-1; TRBD1 is possibly the D segment (6 matching bases). Sequencing was done on a sample of PBMCs. The sequence derives from a human donor in good health (CMV status not recorded). Some clones in this sample may be carry-over from other donors' samples. DNA sequence: TGTGCCAGCAGCTTTCTTAAGCCGGGGACAGAAGCTTTCTTT. Its coded protein is CASSFLKPGTEAFF. Full variable domain (CDR3 extended with the reference TRBV7-2 and TRBJ1-1 proteins): GAGVSQSPSNKVTEKGKDVELRCDPISGHTALYWYRQSLGQGLEFLIYFQGNSAPDKSGLPSDRFSAERTGGSVSTLTIQRTQQEDSAVYLCASSFLKPGTEAFFGQGTRLTVV.